This is a list of T cell receptor beta chains from one sample in a study of graft-versus-host responses after intestinal transplantation. What these receptors recognize is not known. Libraries were prepared by immunoSEQ multiplex PCR; TCRdb keeps only in-frame clonotypes and omits some of them. The sample has tens of thousands of clones, 85% to 95% seen once; the top ten hold under 0.3%. The input for sequencing was unstimulated CD8+ T cells sorted from spleen or lymph node cells, taken before transplant. The receptors here all came from a human donor who was the organ donor for an intestinal transplant. The CDR3 runs from the conserved cysteine through the conserved F or W. The order of the fields is V gene, J gene, D gene, clone size, CDR3 DNA, CDR3 protein. D genes are given only for firm matches. The size entry is marked missing in some rows and otherwise reads once, few, many or a size class.

V: TRBV11-3
J: TRBJ1-1
D: .
size: .
DNA: TGTGCCAGCAGCTCCAGAGGGGGGCGGAACACTGAAGCTTTCTTT
CDR3: CASSSRGGRNTEAFF

V: TRBV11-2
J: TRBJ2-3
D: .
size: .
DNA: TGCGCCAGCAGCTTACGCAAGCTCCCCACAGATACGCAGTATTTT
CDR3: CASSLRKLPTDTQYF

V: TRBV4-1
J: TRBJ1-2
D: TRBD1
size: .
DNA: TGCGCCAGCAGCCCACCGGGACAGGGAGATATCTATGGCTACACCTTC
CDR3: CASSPPGQGDIYGYTF

V: TRBV19
J: TRBJ1-5
D: TRBD1
size: .
DNA: TGTGCCAGCGAGACAGGGGGTAATCAGCCCCAGCATTTT
CDR3: CASETGGNQPQHF

V: TRBV7-8
J: TRBJ2-3
D: .
size: .
DNA: TGTGCCAGTAGCTTAAGCACAGATACGCAGTATTTT
CDR3: CASSLSTDTQYF

V: TRBV6-6
J: TRBJ2-3
D: .
size: .
DNA: TGTGCCAGCAGTTACTCCAGCGGAGGGGGAGATACGCAGTATTTT
CDR3: CASSYSSGGGDTQYF

V: TRBV27
J: TRBJ1-2
D: TRBD1
size: .
DNA: TGTGCCAGCAGCCAACAAAGGACAGGGGATGGCTACACCTTC
CDR3: CASSQQRTGDGYTF

V: TRBV2
J: TRBJ1-2
D: .
size: .
DNA: TGTGCCAGCAGTGAAGCGACAGGCAACTATGGCTACACCTTC
CDR3: CASSEATGNYGYTF

V: TRBV5-1
J: TRBJ2-7
D: .
size: .
DNA: TGCGCCAGCAGCTTCCGGGCAGACCGATACGAGCAGTACTTC
CDR3: CASSFRADRYEQYF

V: TRBV12-2
J: TRBJ2-6
D: .
size: .
DNA: TGTGCAAGTCGCTTTCCAGGGTCTCAGGGCGTCCTGACTTTC
CDR3: CASRFPGSQGVLTF

V: TRBV10-3
J: TRBJ2-1
D: .
size: .
DNA: TGTGCCATCAGTGAACCGGACCTCTCCCGCTACAATGAGCAGTTCTTC
CDR3: CAISEPDLSRYNEQFF

V: TRBV19
J: TRBJ2-2
D: .
size: .
DNA: TGTGCCAGTAGTATGAGGCAGGGTTCCACCGGGGAGCTGTTTTTT
CDR3: CASSMRQGSTGELFF

V: TRBV6-5
J: TRBJ2-2
D: .
size: .
DNA: TGTGCCAGCTCCTGGGGGACTGGGGAGCTGTTTTTT
CDR3: CASSWGTGELFF

V: TRBV11-3
J: TRBJ2-5
D: .
size: .
DNA: TGTGCCAGCAGCTTACCCGGGGAAGAGACCCAGTACTTC
CDR3: CASSLPGEETQYF

V: TRBV10-3
J: TRBJ1-1
D: TRBD1
size: .
DNA: TGTGCCATCAGTCCCCAGGACAGGGACACTGAAGCTTTCTTT
CDR3: CAISPQDRDTEAFF

V: TRBV4-3
J: TRBJ1-2
D: .
size: .
DNA: TGCGCCAGCAGCCAGGGACGGACAGTCTACTATGGCTACACCTTC
CDR3: CASSQGRTVYYGYTF

V: TRBV7-9
J: TRBJ1-1
D: .
size: .
DNA: TGTGCCAGCAGCGCATGGATCGGACAAATGAACACTGAAGCTTTCTTT
CDR3: CASSAWIGQMNTEAFF

V: TRBV11-3
J: TRBJ2-2
D: .
size: .
DNA: TGTGCCAGCAGCTTAGGGTGGAACGGGGAGCTGTTTTTT
CDR3: CASSLGWNGELFF

V: TRBV7-9
J: TRBJ1-3
D: .
size: few
DNA: TGTGCCAGCAGCTTAGCGCAGGGCTCCGAGAGAAACACCATATATTTT
CDR3: CASSLAQGSERNTIYF

V: TRBV9
J: TRBJ1-6
D: .
size: .
DNA: TGTGCCAGCAGCGGCAGGGATTCACCCCTCCACTTT
CDR3: CASSGRDSPLHF